This TCR beta chain was sequenced for a study of blood T cell repertoires in COVID-19. Across the study: Spain, Italy and the United States supplied samples that represented acute and convalescent COVID-19.

Source study methods: The authors estimated nucleated cell counts from reference gene primer amplification. Repertoires were generated with immunoSEQ multiplex PCR, while TCRdb's copy carries only in-frame clones and drops some. V, J and clone size reflect that table, while D and trimming were determined from the DNA. The sample lists 37,000 or so clones, approximately 81% seen once, with less than 30% in the top ten. Germline CDR1 and CDR2: SGDLS and YYNGEE. The CDR3 has 14 amino acids. V was cut by 4 bases and J by 1 base, with 11 bases left in between. J is TRBJ1-1 and V is TRBV9; D is perhaps TRBD1 (6 bases). This TCR came from a man older than 75 with active or convalescent COVID-19. The source material was peripheral blood. DNA for the CDR3: TGTGCCAGCAGCTACCGGGGACAGAACACTGAAGCTTTCTTT. It specifies CASSYRGQNTEAFF.